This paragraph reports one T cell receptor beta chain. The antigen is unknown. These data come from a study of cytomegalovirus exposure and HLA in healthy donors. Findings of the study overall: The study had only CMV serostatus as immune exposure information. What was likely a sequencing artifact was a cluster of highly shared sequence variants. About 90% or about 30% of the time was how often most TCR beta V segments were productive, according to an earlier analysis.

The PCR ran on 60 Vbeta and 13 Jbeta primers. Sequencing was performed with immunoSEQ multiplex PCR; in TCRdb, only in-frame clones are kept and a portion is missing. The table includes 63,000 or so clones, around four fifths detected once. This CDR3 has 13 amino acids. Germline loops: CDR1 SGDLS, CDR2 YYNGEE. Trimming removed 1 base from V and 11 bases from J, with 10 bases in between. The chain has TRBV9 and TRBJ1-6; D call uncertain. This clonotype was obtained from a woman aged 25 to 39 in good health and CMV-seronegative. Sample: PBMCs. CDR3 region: CASSVLQDPPLHF. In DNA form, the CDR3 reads TGTGCCAGCAGCGTATTGCAGGATCCACCCCTCCACTTT.